A selection of T cell receptor beta chains follows, all from one sample in a study of metastatic and nonmetastatic thyroid tumors. TCRdb re-called the PCR reads through MiXCR. The sample includes approximately 69,000 clones, 12% to 15% of them seen just once. Sequenced: blood. Receptors originate from a male donor with papillary thyroid cancer or a benign thyroid nodule (not recorded which). Some clones in this sample may be carry-over from other donors' samples. CDR3s include the opening cysteine and the closing phenylalanine or tryptophan. A D gene is named only where the DNA matches it firmly. Some rows have no size entry. The others give once, few or many, or a class for an expanded clone.

TGTGCCAGCAGCTTCCCCGCGTGGGGGGAGGGTGACACCGGGGAGCTGTTTTTT CASSFPAWGEGDTGELFF TRBJ2-2 many TRBD2 TRBV11-2
TGCGCCAGCAGGCAAACGAGCGGGACTAGCGGGAATTACAATGAGCAGTTCTTC CASRQTSGTSGNYNEQFF TRBJ2-1 many TRBD2 TRBV4-1
TGTGCCAGCAGCCAAAGCGTCTCCTCCAGGGGACCCTACGAGCAGTACTTC CASSQSVSSRGPYEQYF TRBJ2-7 once . TRBV14
TGTGCCAGCAGCCTCGGACAGGCTTGGACAGATACGCAGTATTTT CASSLGQAWTDTQYF TRBJ2-3 many TRBD1 TRBV3-1
TGTGCCAGCTTAGTACAGGATCCAACAGACACCGGGGAGCTGTTTTTT CASLVQDPTDTGELFF TRBJ2-2 many . TRBV6-2/TRBV6-3
TGTGCCAGCAGATTACCGGGGGATTACAATGAGCAGTTCTTC CASRLPGDYNEQFF TRBJ2-1 . . TRBV7-2
TGCGCCAGCAGCAGACAGGGGGGGCGAACAACCGGGGAGCTGTTTTTT CASSRQGGRTTGELFF TRBJ2-2 many TRBD1 TRBV5-1
TGTGCTAGTGGTCCCTCAAACGAAGGAGGCACAGATACGCAGTATTTT CASGPSNEGGTDTQYF TRBJ2-3 many . TRBV12-5
TGCAGTGCTAGTCGGGGGGACACTGAAGCTTTCTTT CSASRGDTEAFF TRBJ1-1 many . TRBV20-1
TGTGCCAGCAGTGAAAAGGAGGGGACAGGGCAAGAGACCCAGTACTTC CASSEKEGTGQETQYF TRBJ2-5 many TRBD1 TRBV6-1
TGCAGTGCCGCCGCTGGGCATGGCTACACCTTC CSAAAGHGYTF TRBJ1-2 many . TRBV20-1
TGTGCCAGTAGTACCGAATTAACAGGGGGCACTGAAGCTTTCTTT CASSTELTGGTEAFF TRBJ1-1 many TRBD1 TRBV19
TGTGCCAGCAGCCAAGGACCTCAATACTCTAATTCACCCCTCCACTTT CASSQGPQYSNSPLHF TRBJ1-6 many . TRBV7-8
TGCGCCAGCAGCTTGGAAGGGTATGGCTACACCTTC CASSLEGYGYTF TRBJ1-2 many . TRBV5-1
TGTGCCAGCAGCTTGGGGACTAGCGGGAGGGTTGATACGCAGTATTTT CASSLGTSGRVDTQYF TRBJ2-3 few TRBD2 TRBV5-4
TGTGCCAGCAGCTTAGATTGGGACTCTGACTACGAGCAGTACTTC CASSLDWDSDYEQYF TRBJ2-7 many . TRBV7-9
TGTGCCAGCAGTTCGGTGGACTACGAGCAGTACTTC CASSSVDYEQYF TRBJ2-7 many . TRBV28
TGTGCCAGCAGTTTGCGGTTTCAAGAGACCCAGTACTTC CASSLRFQETQYF TRBJ2-5 few . TRBV27
TGCGCCAGCGGCTTGGTGCCCGGGAACACTGAAGCTTTATTT CASGLVPGNTEALF TRBJ1-1 . . TRBV5-1
TGCGCCAGCAGGGCAGGGGGCTATGGCTACACCTTC CASRAGGYGYTF TRBJ1-2 many TRBD1 TRBV5-1
TGCAGTGCTAGAGTAGCGGGAGACGGGGGGGAGCTGTTTTTT CSARVAGDGGELFF TRBJ2-2 many TRBD2 TRBV20-1
TGCGCCAGCAGCTTGGGTCCGGATTCACCCCTCCACTTT CASSLGPDSPLHF TRBJ1-6 many . TRBV5-1
TGTGCCAGCAGCCTCGGGTCCCAATATCAGCCCCAGCATTTT CASSLGSQYQPQHF TRBJ1-5 many . TRBV28
TGTGCCAGCAGCTCGCCCTGGGGGAGCGGGTCAAATGAGCAGTTCTTC CASSSPWGSGSNEQFF TRBJ2-1 many . TRBV7-3
TGTGCCAGCAGTTTGAGCAGTAGCACAGATACGCAGTATTTT CASSLSSSTDTQYF TRBJ2-3 many . TRBV27
TGCGCCAGCAGCGGCGGGCCTAGCGGGATTGATGAGCAGTTCTTC CASSGGPSGIDEQFF TRBJ2-1 many TRBD2 TRBV10-1
TGTGCCAGCAGCCCTAGGATCTTTGCTGACACGCAGTATTTT CASSPRIFADTQYF TRBJ2-3 once . TRBV11-3
TGTGCCTGGAGTTGGATACATGAGCAGTTCTTC CAWSWIHEQFF TRBJ2-1 many . TRBV30
TGTGCCAGCAGTAGGACGGGGCCCTCCTACAATGAGCAGTTCTTC CASSRTGPSYNEQFF TRBJ2-1 . . TRBV27
TGCAGTGCTGGACAAGGAGCGGGCTGGGGTAATGAGCAGTTCTTC CSAGQGAGWGNEQFF TRBJ2-1 many . TRBV20-1
TGTGCCAGCAGCTTGGGTCGCAGCGGTGAGCTGTTTTTT CASSLGRSGELFF TRBJ2-2 . . TRBV7-2
TGCAGTGCTAGGTCCGGTTCTTCCTACGAGCAGTACTTC CSARSGSSYEQYF TRBJ2-7 . . TRBV20-1
TGTGCCAGCAGTTCTACCGGGAACGTAAACTATGGCCACACCTTC CASSSTGNVNYGHTF TRBJ1-2 . . TRBV6-2/TRBV6-3
TGTGCCAGCAGCCTCCGGGAGGCGGCTAACTATGGCTACACCTTC CASSLREAANYGYTF TRBJ1-2 many . TRBV6-2/TRBV6-3
TGTGCCAGCAGACTGACTACAAGCTCATACAATGAGCAGTTCTTC CASRLTTSSYNEQFF TRBJ2-1 . . TRBV27
TGTGCCAGCAGTGATCTGGCTAGCGGTTACAATGAGCAGTTCTTC CASSDLASGYNEQFF TRBJ2-1 many TRBD2 TRBV6-4
TGTGCCAGCAGCTTCTGGACAGGAGCAACTAATGAAAAACTGTTTTTT CASSFWTGATNEKLFF TRBJ1-4 many TRBD1 TRBV5-4
TGTGCCAGCAGCTTATCCGCCCGGGGGACCCAGTACTTC CASSLSARGTQYF TRBJ2-5 many . TRBV7-2
TGCGCCAGCAGCTTAATCGGGACGGGCTCCTATAATTCACCCCTCCACTTT CASSLIGTGSYNSPLHF TRBJ1-6 many . TRBV5-1
TGTGCCAGCAGCCAAGAACTGCAGCCGTCACCAGATACGCAGTATTTT CASSQELQPSPDTQYF TRBJ2-3 many . TRBV3-1